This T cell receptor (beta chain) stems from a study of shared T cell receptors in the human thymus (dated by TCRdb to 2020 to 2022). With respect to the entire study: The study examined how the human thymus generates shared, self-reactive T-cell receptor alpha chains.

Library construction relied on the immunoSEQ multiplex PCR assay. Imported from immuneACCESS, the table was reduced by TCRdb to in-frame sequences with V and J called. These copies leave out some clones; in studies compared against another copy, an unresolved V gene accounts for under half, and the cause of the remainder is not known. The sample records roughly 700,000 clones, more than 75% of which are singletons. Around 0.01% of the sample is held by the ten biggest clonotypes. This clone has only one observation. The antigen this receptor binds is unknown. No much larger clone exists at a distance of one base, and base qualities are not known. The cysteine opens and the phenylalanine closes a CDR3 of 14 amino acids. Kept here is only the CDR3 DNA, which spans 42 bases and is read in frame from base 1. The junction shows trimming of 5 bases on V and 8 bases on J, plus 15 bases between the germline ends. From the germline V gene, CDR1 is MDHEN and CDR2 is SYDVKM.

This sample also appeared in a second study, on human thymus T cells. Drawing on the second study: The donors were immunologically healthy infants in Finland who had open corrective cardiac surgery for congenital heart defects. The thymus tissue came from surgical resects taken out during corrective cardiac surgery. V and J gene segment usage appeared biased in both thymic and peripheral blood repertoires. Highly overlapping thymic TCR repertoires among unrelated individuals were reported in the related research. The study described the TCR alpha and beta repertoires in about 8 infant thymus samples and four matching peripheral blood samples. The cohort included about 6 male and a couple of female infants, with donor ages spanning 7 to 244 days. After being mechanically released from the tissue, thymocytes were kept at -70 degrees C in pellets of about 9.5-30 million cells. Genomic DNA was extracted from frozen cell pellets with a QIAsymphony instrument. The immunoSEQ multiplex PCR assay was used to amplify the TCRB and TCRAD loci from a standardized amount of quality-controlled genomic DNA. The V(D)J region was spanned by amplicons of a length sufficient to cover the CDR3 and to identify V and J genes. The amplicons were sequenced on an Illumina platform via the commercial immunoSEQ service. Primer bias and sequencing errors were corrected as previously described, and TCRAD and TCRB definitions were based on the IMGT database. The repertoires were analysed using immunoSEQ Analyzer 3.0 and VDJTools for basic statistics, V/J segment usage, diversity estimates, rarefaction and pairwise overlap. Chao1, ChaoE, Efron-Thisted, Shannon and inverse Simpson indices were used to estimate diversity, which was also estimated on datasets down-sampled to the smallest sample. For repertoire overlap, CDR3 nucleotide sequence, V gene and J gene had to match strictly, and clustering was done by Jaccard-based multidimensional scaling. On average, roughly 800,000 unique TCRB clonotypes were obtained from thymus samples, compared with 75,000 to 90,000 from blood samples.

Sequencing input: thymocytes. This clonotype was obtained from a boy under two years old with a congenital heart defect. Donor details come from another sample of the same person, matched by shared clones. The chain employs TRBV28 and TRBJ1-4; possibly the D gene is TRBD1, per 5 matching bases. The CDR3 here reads CASSPPGGEEKLFF. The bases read TGTGCCAGCAGTCCCCCGGGGGGAGAGGAAAAACTGTTTTTT.